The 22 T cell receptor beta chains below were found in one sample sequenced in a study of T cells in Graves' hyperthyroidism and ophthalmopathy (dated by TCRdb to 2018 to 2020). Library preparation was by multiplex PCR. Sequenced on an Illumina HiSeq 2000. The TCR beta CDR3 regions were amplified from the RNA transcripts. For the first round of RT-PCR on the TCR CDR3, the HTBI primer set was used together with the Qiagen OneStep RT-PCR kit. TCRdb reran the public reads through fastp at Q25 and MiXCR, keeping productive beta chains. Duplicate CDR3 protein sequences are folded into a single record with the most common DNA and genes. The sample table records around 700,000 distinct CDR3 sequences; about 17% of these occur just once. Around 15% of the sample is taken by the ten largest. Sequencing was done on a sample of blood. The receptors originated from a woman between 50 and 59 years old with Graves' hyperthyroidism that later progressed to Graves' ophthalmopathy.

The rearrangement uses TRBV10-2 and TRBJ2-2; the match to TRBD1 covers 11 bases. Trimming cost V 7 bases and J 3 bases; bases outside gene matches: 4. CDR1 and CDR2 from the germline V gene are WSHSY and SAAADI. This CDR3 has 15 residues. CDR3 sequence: CASTPGQGDTGELFF. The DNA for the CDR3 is TGCGCCAGCACGCCGGGACAGGGGGACACCGGGGAGCTGTTTTTT.

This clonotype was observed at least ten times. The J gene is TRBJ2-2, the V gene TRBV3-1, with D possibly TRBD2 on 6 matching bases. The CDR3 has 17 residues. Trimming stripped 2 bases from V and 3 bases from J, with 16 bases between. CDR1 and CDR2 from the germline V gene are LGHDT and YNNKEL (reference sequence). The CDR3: CASSQQGRGGDTGELFF. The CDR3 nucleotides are TGTGCCAGCAGCCAACAGGGAAGGGGAGGTGACACCGGGGAGCTGTTTTTT.

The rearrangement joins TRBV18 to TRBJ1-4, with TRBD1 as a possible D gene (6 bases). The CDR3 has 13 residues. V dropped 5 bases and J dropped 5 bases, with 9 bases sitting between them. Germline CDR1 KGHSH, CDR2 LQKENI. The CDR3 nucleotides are TGTGCCAGCTCAAACGGACAGAATGAAAAACTGTTTTTT. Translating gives CASSNGQNEKLFF.

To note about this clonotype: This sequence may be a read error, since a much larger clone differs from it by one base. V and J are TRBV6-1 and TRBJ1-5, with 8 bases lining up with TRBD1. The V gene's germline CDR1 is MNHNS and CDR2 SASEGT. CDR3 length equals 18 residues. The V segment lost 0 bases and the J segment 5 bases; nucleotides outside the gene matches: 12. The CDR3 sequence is CASSEAGTGSVSDQPQHF. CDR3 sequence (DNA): TGTGCCAGCAGTGAAGCCGGGACAGGTTCTGTCAGCGATCAGCCCCAGCATTTT.

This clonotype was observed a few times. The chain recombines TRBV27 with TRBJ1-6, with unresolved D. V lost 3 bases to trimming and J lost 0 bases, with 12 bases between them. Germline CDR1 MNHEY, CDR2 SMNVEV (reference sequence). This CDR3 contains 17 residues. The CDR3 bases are TGTGCCAGCAGTTTCCAGTGGCAGAGCTCCTATAATTCACCCCTCCACTTT. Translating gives CASSFQWQSSYNSPLHF.

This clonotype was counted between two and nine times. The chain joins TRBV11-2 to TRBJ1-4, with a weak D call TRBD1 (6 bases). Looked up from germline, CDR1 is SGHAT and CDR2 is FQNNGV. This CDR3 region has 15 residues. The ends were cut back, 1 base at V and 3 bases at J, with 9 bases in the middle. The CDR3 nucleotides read TGTGCCAGCAGCTTAGTCAGGGGAGCTAATGAAAAACTGTTTTTT. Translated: CASSLVRGANEKLFF. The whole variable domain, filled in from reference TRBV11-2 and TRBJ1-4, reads EAGVAQSPRYKIIEKRQSVAFWCNPISGHATLYWYQQILGQGPKLLIQFQNNGVVDDSQLPKDRFSAERLKGVDSTLKIQPAKLEDSAVYLCASSLVRGANEKLFFGSGTQLSVL.

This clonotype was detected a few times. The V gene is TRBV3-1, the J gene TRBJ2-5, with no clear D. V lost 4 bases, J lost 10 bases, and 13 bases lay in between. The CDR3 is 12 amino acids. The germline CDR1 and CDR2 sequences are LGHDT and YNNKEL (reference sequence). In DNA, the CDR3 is TGTGCCAGCAGCCGAGTGAAAGAGGTCCAGTACTTC. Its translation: CASSRVKEVQYF.

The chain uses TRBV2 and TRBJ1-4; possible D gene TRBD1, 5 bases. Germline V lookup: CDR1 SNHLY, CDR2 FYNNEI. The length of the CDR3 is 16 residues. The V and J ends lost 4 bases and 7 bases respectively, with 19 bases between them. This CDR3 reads CASSAGTGKRGEKLFF. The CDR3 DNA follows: TGTGCCAGCAGTGCCGGTACAGGCAAAAGGGGTGAAAAACTGTTTTTT.

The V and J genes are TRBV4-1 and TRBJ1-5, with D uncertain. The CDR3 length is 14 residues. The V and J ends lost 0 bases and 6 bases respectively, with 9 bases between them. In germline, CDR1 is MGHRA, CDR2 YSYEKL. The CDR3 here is CASSQDYGFQPQHF. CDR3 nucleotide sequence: TGCGCCAGCAGCCAAGATTACGGGTTTCAGCCCCAGCATTTT.

The CDR3: CSARGQRAGNTIYF. Here the CDR3 DNA reads TGCAGTGCTAGGGGGCAGAGGGCTGGAAACACCATATATTTT. The chain uses TRBV20-1 and TRBJ1-3; the D gene is possibly TRBD1 (5 bases). Germline V gene lookup returns CDR1 DFQATT and CDR2 SNEGSKA (reference sequence). CDR3 length: 14 amino acids. Trimming removed 3 bases at V and 2 bases at J, with 11 bases between.

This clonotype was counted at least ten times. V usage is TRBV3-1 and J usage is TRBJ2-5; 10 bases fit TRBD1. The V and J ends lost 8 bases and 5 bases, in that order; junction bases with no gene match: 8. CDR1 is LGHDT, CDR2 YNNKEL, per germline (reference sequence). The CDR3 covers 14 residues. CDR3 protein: CASGTGDLGETQYF. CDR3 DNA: TGTGCCAGCGGGACAGGGGACCTGGGGGAGACCCAGTACTTC.

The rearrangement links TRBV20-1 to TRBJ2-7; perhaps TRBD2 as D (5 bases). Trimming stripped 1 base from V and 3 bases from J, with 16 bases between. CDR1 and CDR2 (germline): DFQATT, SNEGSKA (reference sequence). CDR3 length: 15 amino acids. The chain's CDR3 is CSARGRSSGFYEQYF. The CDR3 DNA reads TGCAGTGCTAGAGGGCGGTCGAGCGGATTCTACGAGCAGTACTTC.

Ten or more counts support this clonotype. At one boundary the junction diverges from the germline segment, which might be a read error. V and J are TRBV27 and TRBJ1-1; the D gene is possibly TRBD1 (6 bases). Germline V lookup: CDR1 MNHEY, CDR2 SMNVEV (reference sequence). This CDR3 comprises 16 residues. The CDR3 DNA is TGTGCCGGCAGTCCCAGAGCGGCGGGGGGCAGCACTGAAGCTTTCTTT. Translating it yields CAGSPRAAGGSTEAFF.

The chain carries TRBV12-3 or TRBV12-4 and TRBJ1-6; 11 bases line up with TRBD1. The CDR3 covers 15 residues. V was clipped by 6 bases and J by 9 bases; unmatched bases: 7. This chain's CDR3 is CASSYGQGAASPLHF. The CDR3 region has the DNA TGTGCCAGCAGCTACGGACAGGGGGCGGCTTCACCCCTCCACTTT.

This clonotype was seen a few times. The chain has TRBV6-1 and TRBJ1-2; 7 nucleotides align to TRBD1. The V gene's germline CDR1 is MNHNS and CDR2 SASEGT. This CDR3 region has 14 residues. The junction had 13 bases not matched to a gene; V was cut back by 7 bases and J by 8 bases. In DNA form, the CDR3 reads TGTGCCAGCACCAAACAGGGGATCACCTACGGCTACACCTTC. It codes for CASTKQGITYGYTF.

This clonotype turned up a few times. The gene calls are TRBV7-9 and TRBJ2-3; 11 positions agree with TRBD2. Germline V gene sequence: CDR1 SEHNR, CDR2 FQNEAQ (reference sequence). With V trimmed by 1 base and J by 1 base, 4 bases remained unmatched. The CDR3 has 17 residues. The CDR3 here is CASSLVRLAGRTDTQYF. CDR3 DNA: TGTGCCAGCAGCTTAGTCCGACTAGCGGGGCGCACAGATACGCAGTATTTT.

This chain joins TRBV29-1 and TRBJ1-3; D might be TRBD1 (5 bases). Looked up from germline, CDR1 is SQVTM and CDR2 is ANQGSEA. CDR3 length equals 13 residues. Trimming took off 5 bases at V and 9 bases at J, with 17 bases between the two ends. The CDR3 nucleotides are TGCAGCGTTCAAACAGGAGAGGAACCCACCATATATTTT. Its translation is CSVQTGEEPTIYF.

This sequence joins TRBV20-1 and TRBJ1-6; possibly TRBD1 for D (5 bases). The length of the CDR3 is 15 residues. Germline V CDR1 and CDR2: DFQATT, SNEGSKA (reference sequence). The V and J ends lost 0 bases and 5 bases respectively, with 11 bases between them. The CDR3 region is CSARDGARDNSPLHF. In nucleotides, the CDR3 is TGCAGTGCTAGAGATGGGGCCAGAGATAATTCACCCCTCCACTTT.

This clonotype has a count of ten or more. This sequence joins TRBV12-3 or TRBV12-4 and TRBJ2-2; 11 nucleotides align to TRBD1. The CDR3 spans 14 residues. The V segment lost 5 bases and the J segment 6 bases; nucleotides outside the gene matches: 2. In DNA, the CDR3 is TGTGCCAGCAGTCCGGGACAGGGGGCCGGGGAGCTGTTTTTT. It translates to CASSPGQGAGELFF.

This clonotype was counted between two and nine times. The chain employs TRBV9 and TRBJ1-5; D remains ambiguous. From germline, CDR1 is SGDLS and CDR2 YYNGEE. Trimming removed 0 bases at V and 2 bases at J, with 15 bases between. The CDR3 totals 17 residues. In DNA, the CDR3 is TGTGCCAGCAGCGTAGGGGCCTCCCCTTGGCGCAATCAGCCCCAGCATTTT. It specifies CASSVGASPWRNQPQHF.

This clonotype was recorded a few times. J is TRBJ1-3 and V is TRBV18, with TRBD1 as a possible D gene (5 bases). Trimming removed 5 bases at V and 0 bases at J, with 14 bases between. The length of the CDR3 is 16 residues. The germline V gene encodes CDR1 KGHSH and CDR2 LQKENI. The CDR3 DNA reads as TGTGCCAGCTCAGTTAATACAGGCGCCTCTGGAAACACCATATATTTT. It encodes CASSVNTGASGNTIYF.

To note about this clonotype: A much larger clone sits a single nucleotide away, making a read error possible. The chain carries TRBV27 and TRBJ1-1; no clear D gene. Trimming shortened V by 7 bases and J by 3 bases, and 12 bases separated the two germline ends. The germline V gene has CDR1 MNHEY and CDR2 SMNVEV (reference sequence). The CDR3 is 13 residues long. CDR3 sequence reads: CASTRREDTEAFF. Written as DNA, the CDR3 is TGTGCCAGCACTCGGAGAGAGGACACTGAAGCTTTCTTT.